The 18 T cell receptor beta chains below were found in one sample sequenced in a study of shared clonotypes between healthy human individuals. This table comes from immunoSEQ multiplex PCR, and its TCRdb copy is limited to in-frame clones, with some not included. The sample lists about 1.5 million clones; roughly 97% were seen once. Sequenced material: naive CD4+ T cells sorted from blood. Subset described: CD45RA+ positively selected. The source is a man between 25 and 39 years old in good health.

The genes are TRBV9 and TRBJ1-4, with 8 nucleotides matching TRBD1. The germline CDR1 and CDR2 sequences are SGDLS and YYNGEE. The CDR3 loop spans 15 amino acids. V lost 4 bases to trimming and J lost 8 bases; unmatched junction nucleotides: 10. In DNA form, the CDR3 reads TGTGCCAGCAGCCCCGGGACAGGATCTTACGAAAAACTGTTTTTT. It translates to CASSPGTGSYEKLFF.

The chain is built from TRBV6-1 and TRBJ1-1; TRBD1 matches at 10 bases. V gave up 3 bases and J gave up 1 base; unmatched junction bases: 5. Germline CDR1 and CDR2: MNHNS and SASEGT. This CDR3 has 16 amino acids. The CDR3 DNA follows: TGTGCCAGCAGTGATCCGGACAGGGGGACGAACACTGAAGCTTTCTTT. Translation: CASSDPDRGTNTEAFF.

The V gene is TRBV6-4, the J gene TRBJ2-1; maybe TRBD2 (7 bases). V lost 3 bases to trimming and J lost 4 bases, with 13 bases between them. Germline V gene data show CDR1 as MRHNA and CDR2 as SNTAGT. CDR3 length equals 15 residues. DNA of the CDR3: TGTGCCAGCAGTGATAGGGCGGGGGCTTACAATGAGCAGTTCTTC. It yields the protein CASSDRAGAYNEQFF.

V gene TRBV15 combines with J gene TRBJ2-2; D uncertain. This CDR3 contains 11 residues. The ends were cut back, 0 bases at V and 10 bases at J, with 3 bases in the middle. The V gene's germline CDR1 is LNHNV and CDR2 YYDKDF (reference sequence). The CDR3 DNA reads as TGTGCCACCAGCAGAGACGAGGAGCTGTTTTTT. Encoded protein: CATSRDEELFF.

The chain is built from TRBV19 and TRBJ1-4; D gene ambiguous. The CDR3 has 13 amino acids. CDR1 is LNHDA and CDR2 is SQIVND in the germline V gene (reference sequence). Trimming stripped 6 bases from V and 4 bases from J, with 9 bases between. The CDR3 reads CASRGNLNEKLFF. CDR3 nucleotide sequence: TGTGCCAGTAGAGGAAACCTTAATGAAAAACTGTTTTTT.

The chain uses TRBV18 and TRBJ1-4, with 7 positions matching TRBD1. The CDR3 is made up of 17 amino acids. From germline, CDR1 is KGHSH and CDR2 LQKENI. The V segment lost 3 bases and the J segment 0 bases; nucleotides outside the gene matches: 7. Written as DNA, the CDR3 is TGTGCCAGCTCACCGGCGACAGGGAGTGCAACTAATGAAAAACTGTTTTTT. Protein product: CASSPATGSATNEKLFF.

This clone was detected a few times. This chain's CDR3 is CASDRSGNQPQHF. DNA of the CDR3: TGTGCCAGCGACAGGTCTGGCAATCAGCCCCAGCATTTT. The chain joins TRBV6-1 to TRBJ1-5, with a tentative D call TRBD1 (6 bases). Germline values: CDR1 MNHNS, CDR2 SASEGT. The germline V and J ends were trimmed by 8 bases and 2 bases, with 10 bases remaining between them. The CDR3 has 13 residues.

The CDR3 loop reads CASSSDPAPYGEQFF. Written as DNA, the CDR3 is TGTGCCAGCAGCTCCGACCCCGCTCCGTATGGCGAGCAGTTCTTC. The rearrangement uses TRBV7-3 and TRBJ2-1; D gene unclear. CDR1 is SGHTA and CDR2 is FQGTGA in the germline V gene. The CDR3 is made up of 15 amino acids. Trimming removed 4 bases from V and 10 bases from J, with 20 bases in between.

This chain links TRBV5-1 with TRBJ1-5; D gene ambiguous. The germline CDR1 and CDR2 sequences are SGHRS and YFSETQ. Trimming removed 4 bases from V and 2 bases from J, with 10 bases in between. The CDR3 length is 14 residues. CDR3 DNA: TGCGCCAGCAGCGAGTGGGGTCGCAATCAGCCCCAGCATTTT. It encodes CASSEWGRNQPQHF.

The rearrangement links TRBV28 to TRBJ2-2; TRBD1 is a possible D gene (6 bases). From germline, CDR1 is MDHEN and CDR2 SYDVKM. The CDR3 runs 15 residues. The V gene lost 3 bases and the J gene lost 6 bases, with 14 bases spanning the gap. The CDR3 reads CASSFYLRGAGELFF. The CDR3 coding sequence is TGTGCCAGCAGTTTTTATCTCAGGGGCGCCGGGGAGCTGTTTTTT.

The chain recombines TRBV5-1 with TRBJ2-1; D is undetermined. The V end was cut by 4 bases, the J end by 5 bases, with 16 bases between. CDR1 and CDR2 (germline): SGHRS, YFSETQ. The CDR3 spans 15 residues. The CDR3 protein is CASSAGPHPNNEQFF. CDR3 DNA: TGCGCCAGCAGCGCAGGACCGCACCCCAACAATGAGCAGTTCTTC.

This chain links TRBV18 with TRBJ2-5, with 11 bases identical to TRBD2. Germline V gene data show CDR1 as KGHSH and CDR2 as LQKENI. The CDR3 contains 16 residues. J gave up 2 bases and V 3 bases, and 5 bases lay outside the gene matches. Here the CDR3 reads CASSPGLAGLQETQYF. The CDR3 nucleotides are TGTGCCAGCTCACCCGGACTAGCGGGCCTACAAGAGACCCAGTACTTC.

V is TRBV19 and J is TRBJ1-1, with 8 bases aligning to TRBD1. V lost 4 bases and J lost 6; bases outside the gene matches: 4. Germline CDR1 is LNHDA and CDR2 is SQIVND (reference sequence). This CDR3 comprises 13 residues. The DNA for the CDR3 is TGTGCCAGTAGTACCGAACAGGGGGCTGAAGCTTTCTTT. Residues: CASSTEQGAEAFF.

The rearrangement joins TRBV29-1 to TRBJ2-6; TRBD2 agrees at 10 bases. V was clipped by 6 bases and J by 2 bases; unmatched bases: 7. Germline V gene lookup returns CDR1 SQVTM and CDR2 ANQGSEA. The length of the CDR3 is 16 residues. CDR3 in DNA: TGCAGCGTCCCTAGCGGGAGCTGGGCTGGGGCCAACGTCCTGACTTTC. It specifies CSVPSGSWAGANVLTF.

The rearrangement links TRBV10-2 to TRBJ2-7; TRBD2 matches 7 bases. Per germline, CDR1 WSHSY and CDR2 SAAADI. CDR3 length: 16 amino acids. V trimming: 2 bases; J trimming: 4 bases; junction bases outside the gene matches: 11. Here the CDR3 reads CASSEIGAGVRYEQYF. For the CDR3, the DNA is TGCGCCAGCAGTGAGATCGGGGCGGGAGTGAGGTACGAGCAGTACTTC.

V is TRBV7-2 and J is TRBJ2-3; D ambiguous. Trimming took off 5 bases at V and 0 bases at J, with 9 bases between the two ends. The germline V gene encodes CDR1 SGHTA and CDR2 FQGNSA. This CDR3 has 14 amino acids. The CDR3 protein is CASSRALSTDTQYF. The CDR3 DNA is TGTGCCAGCAGCAGAGCGCTTAGCACAGATACGCAGTATTTT.

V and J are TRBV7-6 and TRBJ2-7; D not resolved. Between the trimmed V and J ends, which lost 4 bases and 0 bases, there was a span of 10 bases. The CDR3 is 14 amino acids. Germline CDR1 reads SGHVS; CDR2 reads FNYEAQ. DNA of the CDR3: TGTGCCAGCAGCTCCCGGACCGGCTCCTACGAGCAGTACTTC. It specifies CASSSRTGSYEQYF.

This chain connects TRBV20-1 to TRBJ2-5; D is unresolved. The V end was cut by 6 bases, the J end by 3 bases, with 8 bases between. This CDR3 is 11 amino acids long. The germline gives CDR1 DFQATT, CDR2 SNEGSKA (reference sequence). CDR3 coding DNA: TGCAGTGCGAGGAGAGAAGAGACCCAGTACTTC. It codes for CSARREETQYF.